Listed below are T cell receptor beta chains from one sample, sequenced in a study of T-cell memory formation after mild COVID-19. Each CDR3 protein gets one entry after TCRdb re-called the 5' RACE reads with MiXCR. This table holds hundreds of thousands of distinct CDR3 sequences, roughly a quarter found once. Material for sequencing was PBMCs or a T cell subset sorted from them (not recorded which). The receptors originated from an adult woman who had mild COVID-19 (a few samples of this study predate the infection). Cell type and time point are not known. Both conserved end residues are trimmed from each CDR3. The order of the fields is CDR3 protein, J gene, V gene, clone size. Where a row states a size, it is once, few, many or the class of an expanded clone; other rows omit it.

ASSPRGTGSSYEQY,TRBJ2-7,TRBV18,few
SARVAGSGTGELF,TRBJ2-2,TRBV20-1,few
ASSPGLATREQY,TRBJ2-7,TRBV2,few
SAQDSYQPQH,TRBJ1-5,TRBV20-1,NA
SASPAGPDTGELF,TRBJ2-2,TRBV20-1,NA
ASSLDNPVGGWNTEAF,TRBJ1-1,TRBV7-6,few
ASSLNVRLLPEAF,TRBJ1-1,TRBV5-1,few
ASSYSISNQPQH,TRBJ1-5,TRBV6-5,NA
SARGRIYEQY,TRBJ2-7,TRBV20-1,NA
ASSVGGAGIDEQY,TRBJ2-7,TRBV12-3/TRBV12-4,NA
SALNPQMNTEAF,TRBJ1-1,TRBV20-1,NA
ASSEAGGHEQY,TRBJ2-7,TRBV2,NA
ASTSSSVQETQY,TRBJ2-5,TRBV14,once
ASGTGGRDTQY,TRBJ2-3,TRBV9,NA
ASSSVGEQY,TRBJ2-7,TRBV18,few
SVEDRAGEQF,TRBJ2-1,TRBV29-1,NA
ASSRYGLAGAGELF,TRBJ2-2,TRBV27,few
ASRTGGPYEQY,TRBJ2-7,TRBV6-5,NA
ASSLRGGEDTQY,TRBJ2-3,TRBV7-6,few
ATSRDGGEQF,TRBJ2-1,TRBV15,few
ASSTRTLFYEQY,TRBJ2-7,TRBV27,few
ASSQEKSLTYEQY,TRBJ2-7,TRBV4-3,NA